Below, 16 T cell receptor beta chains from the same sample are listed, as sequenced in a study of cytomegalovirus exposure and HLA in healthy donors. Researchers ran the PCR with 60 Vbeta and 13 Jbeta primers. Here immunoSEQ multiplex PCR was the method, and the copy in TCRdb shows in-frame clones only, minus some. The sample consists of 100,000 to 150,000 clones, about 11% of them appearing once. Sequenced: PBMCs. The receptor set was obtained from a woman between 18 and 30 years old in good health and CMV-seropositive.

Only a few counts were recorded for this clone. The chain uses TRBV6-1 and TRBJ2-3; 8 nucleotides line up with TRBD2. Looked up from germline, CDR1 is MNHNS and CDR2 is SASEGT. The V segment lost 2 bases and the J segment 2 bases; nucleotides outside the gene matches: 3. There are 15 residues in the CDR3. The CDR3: CASSETSGNTDTQYF. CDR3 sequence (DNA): TGTGCCAGCAGTGAAACTAGCGGTAACACAGATACGCAGTATTTT.

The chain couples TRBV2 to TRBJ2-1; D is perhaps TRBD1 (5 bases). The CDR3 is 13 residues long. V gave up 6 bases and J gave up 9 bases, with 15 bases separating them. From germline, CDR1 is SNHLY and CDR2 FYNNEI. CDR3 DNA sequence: TGTGCCAGCAGCCCGGCCCTGCAGGGTGAGCAGTTCTTC. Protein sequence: CASSPALQGEQFF.

The CDR3 is CASSPVGGRDTQYF. The CDR3 nucleotides read TGCGCCAGCAGCCCCGTCGGGGGGAGAGATACGCAGTATTTT. The chain joins TRBV5-1 to TRBJ2-3; 7 bases map to TRBD2. V lost 4 bases to trimming and J lost 5 bases; unmatched junction nucleotides: 7. The CDR3 consists of 14 residues. Germline V gene data show CDR1 as SGHRS and CDR2 as YFSETQ.

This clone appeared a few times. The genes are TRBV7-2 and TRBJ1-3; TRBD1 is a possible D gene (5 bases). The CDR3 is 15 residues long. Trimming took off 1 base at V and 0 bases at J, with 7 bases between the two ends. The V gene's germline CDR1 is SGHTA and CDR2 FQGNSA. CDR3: CASSLGTTSGNTIYF. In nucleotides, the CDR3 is TGTGCCAGCAGCTTAGGGACAACCTCTGGAAACACCATATATTTT.

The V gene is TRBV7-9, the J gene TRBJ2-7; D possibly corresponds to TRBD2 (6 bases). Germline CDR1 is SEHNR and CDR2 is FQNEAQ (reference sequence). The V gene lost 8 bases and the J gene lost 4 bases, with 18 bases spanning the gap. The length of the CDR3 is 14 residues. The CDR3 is CASGKGLPGYEQYF. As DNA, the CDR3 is TGTGCCAGCGGCAAGGGACTTCCCGGGTACGAGCAGTACTTC.

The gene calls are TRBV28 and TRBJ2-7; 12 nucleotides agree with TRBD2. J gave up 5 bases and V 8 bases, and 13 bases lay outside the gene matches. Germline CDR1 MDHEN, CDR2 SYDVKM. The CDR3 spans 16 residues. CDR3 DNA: TGTGCCAGCTCCGTAGTGACTAGCGGGAGTACCCACGAGCAGTACTTC. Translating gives CASSVVTSGSTHEQYF.

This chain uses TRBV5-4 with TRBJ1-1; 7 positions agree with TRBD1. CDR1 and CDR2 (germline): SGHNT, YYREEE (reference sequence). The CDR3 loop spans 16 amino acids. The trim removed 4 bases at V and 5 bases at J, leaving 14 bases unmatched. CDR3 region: CASSPQGLAGRTEAFF. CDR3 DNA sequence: TGTGCCAGCAGCCCACAGGGGCTTGCAGGGAGGACTGAAGCTTTCTTT.

The CDR3 region is CASTPSRARAVNIQYF. The CDR3 DNA sequence: TGTGCCAGCACCCCCAGCAGGGCCAGGGCTGTAAACATTCAGTACTTC. The V gene is TRBV28, the J gene TRBJ2-4; possible D gene TRBD1, 5 bases. The CDR3 totals 16 residues. CDR1 is MDHEN and CDR2 is SYDVKM in the germline V gene. The V and J ends lost 7 bases and 6 bases respectively, with 22 bases between them.

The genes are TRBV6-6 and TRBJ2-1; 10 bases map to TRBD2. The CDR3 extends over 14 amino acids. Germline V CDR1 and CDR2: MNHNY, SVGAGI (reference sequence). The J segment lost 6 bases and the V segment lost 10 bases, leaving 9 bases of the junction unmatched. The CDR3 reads CATNLAGVGNEQFF. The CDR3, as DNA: TGTGCCACCAACCTAGCGGGAGTTGGCAATGAGCAGTTCTTC.

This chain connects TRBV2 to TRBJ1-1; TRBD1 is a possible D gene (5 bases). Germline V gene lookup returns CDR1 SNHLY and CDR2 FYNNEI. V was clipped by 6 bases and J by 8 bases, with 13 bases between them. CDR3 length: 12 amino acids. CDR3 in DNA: TGTGCCAGCAGGGATGATAACAGGGAAGCTTTCTTT. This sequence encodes CASRDDNREAFF.

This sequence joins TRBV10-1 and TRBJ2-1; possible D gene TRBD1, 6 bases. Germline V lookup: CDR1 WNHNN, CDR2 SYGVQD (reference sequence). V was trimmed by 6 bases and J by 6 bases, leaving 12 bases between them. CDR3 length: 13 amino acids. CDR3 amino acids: CASSTGLGNEQFF. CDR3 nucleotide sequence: TGCGCCAGCAGCACAGGGTTAGGCAATGAGCAGTTCTTC.

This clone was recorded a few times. The CDR3 protein is CASHNRDENIQYF. CDR3 nucleotides: TGTGCCAGCCATAACAGGGATGAAAACATTCAGTACTTC. This sequence joins TRBV5-5 and TRBJ2-4, with a weak D call TRBD1 (6 bases). The CDR3 covers 13 residues. Deletions cut 7 bases from V and 5 bases from J, with 13 bases between. The V gene's germline CDR1 is SGHKS and CDR2 YYEKEE (reference sequence).

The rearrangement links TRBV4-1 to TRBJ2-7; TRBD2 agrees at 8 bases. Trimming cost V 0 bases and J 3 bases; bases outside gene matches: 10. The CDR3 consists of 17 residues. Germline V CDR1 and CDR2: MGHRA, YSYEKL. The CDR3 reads CASSQERAGVFYYEQYF. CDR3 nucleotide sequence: TGCGCCAGCAGCCAAGAGCGAGCGGGAGTGTTTTACTACGAGCAGTACTTC.

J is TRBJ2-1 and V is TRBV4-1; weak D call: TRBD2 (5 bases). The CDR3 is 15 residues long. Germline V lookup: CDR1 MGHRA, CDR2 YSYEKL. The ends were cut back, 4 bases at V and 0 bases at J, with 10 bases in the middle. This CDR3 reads CASSRVGDSYNEQFF. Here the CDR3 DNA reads TGCGCCAGCAGCCGGGTGGGAGACTCCTACAATGAGCAGTTCTTC.

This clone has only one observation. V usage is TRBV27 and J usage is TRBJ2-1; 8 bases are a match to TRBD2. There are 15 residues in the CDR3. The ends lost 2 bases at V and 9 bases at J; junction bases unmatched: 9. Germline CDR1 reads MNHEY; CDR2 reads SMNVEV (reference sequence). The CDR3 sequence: CASSLGGRYNGEQFF. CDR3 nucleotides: TGTGCCAGCAGTTTAGGCGGGAGGTATAATGGTGAGCAGTTCTTC.

In DNA form, the CDR3 reads TGTGCCAGCAGGCAACCGGGACACGCTAATGAAAAACTGTTTTTT. Translating gives CASRQPGHANEKLFF. V gene TRBV7-9 combines with J gene TRBJ1-4, with D possibly TRBD1 on 6 matching bases. CDR1 and CDR2 (germline): SEHNR, FQNEAQ (reference sequence). V lost 6 bases and J lost 3, with 14 bases in between. The CDR3 has 15 residues.